This entry describes one T cell receptor (beta chain). These data belong to a study of CD4 T cells in relation to SARS-CoV-2 and coronaviruses. About the study: Of the patients, roughly eight were male, a few female, two Hispanic.

TCRdb's copy holds only in-frame clones and misses some; the assay was immunoSEQ multiplex PCR. Of 35,000 to 40,000 clones listed, roughly 90% are singletons. Sequences were obtained from memory CD4+ T cells from PBMCs. This clonotype originated in an adult with COVID-19.

The CDR3 sequence is CASSPRWEPGYTF. CDR3 DNA: TGTGCCAGTAGTCCCCGTTGGGAACCTGGCTACACCTTC. The chain combines TRBV19 with TRBJ1-2; no firm D call. This CDR3 is built from 13 residues. The germline V and J ends were trimmed by 5 bases and 7 bases, with 14 bases remaining between them. Germline CDR1 reads LNHDA; CDR2 reads SQIVND (reference sequence).